This TCR beta chain was recovered during a study of CD8+ T cells in alopecia areata. Study in general: By percentage of affected scalp area, the severity of treated patients was scored. Study findings and constraints: Higher clonality and more expanded CD8+ clones appeared in lesional than normal scalp.

Regarding treatment: oral pan-JAK inhibitor, 5-10 mg twice daily. PBMCs served as the source from which CD4+ and CD8+ T cells were sorted. The germline V and J ends were trimmed by 6 bases and 3 bases, with 18 bases remaining between them. Germline V gene sequence: CDR1 MNHEY, CDR2 SMNVEV (reference sequence). The CDR3 consists of 15 residues. Isolated RNA was reverse transcribed into cDNA used as the sequencing template. Clones were sequenced by immunoSEQ multiplex PCR, and TCRdb holds only the in-frame ones, with some missing. This sample has a few hundred thousand clones; 35% to 45% occur once, and the top ten carry under 0.55%. This clone has just a few counts. The antigen remains undetermined.

The chain is built from TRBV27 and TRBJ2-7; perhaps TRBD1 as D (6 bases). The TCR originated in a human donor with alopecia areata. Sequences were derived from CD4+ T cells sorted from blood, sampled between weeks 30 and 35, from a patient treated with tofacitinib. The CDR3 DNA sequence: TGTGCCAGCAGCCGAACTGGGGGCGAGAGCTACGAGCAGTACTTC. Amino acid sequence: CASSRTGGESYEQYF.